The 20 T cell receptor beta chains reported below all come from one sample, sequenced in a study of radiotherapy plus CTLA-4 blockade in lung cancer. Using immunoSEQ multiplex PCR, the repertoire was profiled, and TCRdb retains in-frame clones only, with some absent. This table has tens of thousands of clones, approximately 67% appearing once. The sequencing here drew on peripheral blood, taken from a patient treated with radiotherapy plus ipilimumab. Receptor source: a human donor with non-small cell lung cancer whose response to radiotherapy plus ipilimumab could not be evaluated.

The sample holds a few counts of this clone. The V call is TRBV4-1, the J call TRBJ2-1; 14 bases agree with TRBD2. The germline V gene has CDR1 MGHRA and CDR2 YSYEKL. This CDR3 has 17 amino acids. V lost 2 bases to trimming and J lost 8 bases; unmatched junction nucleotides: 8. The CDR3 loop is CASSQRGTSGGIDEQFF. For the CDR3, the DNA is TGCGCCAGCAGCCAACGGGGGACTAGCGGGGGTATTGATGAGCAGTTCTTC.

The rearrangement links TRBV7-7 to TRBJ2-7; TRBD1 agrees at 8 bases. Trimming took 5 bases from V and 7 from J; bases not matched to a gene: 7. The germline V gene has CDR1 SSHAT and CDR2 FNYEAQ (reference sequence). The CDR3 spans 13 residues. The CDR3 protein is CASSPGQGREQYF. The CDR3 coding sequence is TGTGCCAGCAGCCCCGGACAGGGTCGTGAGCAGTACTTC.

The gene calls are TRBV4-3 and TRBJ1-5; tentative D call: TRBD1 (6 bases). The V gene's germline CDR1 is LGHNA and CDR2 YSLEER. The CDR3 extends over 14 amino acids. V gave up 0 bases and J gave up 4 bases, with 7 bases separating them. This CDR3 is CASSQDQGNQPQHF. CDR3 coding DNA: TGCGCCAGCAGCCAAGATCAGGGGAATCAGCCCCAGCATTTT.

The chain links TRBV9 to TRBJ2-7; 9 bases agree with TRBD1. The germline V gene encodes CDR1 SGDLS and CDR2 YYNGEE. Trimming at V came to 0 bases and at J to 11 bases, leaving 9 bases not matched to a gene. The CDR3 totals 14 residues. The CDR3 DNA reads TGTGCCAGCAGCGTAGGGGACAGGGTAATAACTAAGTACTTC. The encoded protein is CASSVGDRVITKYF.

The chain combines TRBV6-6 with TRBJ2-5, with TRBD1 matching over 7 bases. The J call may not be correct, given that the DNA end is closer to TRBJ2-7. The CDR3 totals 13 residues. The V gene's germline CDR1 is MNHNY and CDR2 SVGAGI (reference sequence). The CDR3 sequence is CASTRDSSYEQYF. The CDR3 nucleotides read TGTGCCAGCACAAGGGACAGTTCCTACGAGCAGTACTTC.

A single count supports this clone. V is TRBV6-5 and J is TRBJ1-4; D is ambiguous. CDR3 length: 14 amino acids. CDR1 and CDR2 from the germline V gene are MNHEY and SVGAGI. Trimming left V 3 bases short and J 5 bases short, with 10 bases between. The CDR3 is CASSYSHANEKLFF. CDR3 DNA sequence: TGTGCCAGCAGTTATTCTCACGCGAATGAAAAACTGTTTTTT.

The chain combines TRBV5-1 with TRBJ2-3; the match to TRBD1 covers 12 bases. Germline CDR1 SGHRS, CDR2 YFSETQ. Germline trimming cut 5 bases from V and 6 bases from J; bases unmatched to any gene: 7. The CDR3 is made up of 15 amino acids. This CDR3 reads CASRRAGQGADTQYF. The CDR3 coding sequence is TGCGCCAGCAGGCGAGCGGGACAGGGGGCGGATACGCAGTATTTT.

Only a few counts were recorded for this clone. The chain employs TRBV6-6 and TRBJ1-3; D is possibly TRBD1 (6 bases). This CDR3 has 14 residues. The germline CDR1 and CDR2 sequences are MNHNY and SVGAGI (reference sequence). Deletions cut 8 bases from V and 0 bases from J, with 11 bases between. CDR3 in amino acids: CASRGASSGNTIYF. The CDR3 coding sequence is TGTGCCAGCCGGGGGGCCAGCTCTGGAAACACCATATATTTT.

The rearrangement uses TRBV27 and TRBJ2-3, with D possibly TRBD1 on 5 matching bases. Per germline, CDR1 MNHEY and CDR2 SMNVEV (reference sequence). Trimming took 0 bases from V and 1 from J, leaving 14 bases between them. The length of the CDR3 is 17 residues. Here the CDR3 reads CASSLSTASPGTDTQYF. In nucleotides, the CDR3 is TGTGCCAGCAGTTTATCGACAGCTAGTCCCGGCACAGATACGCAGTATTTT.

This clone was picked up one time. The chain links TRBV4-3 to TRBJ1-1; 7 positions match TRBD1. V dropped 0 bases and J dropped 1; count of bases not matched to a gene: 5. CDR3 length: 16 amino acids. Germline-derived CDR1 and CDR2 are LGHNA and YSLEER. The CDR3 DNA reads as TGCGCCAGCAGCCAAGATAGGGACAGATGGAACACTGAAGCTTTCTTT. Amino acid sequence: CASSQDRDRWNTEAFF.

Here the CDR3 reads CASSRDRQETQYF. DNA of the CDR3: TGTGCCAGCAGCCGGGACAGACAAGAGACCCAGTACTTC. The rearrangement joins TRBV6-5 to TRBJ2-5; TRBD1 aligns across 7 bases. Per the germline V gene, CDR1 is MNHEY and CDR2 is SVGAGI. The CDR3 contains 13 residues. The V segment lost 6 bases and the J segment 2 bases; nucleotides outside the gene matches: 3.

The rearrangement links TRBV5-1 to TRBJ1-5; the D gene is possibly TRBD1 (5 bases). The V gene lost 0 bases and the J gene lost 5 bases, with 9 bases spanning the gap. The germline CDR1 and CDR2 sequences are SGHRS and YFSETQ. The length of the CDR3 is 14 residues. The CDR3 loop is CASSLGTGDQPQHF. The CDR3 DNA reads TGCGCCAGCAGCTTGGGCACAGGCGATCAGCCCCAGCATTTT.

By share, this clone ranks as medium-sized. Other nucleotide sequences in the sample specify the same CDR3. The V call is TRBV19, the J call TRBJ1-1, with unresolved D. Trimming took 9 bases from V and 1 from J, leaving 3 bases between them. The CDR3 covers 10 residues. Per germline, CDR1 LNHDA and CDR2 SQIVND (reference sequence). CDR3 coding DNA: TGTGCCAGCCGGAACACTGAAGCTTTCTTT. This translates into CASRNTEAFF.

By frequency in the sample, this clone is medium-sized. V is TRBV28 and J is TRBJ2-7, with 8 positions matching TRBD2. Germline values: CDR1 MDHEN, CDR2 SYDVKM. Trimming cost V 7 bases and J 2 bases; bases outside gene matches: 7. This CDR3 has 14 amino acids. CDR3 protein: CASIPRLATYEQYF. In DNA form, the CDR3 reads TGTGCCAGCATCCCCCGACTAGCGACCTACGAGCAGTACTTC.

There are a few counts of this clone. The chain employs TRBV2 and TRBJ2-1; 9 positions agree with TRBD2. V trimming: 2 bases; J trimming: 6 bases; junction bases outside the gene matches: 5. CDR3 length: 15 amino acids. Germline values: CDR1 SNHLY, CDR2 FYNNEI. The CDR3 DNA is TGTGCCAGCAGTGAAAGGGCGGGGGGGCTCAATGAGCAGTTCTTC. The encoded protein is CASSERAGGLNEQFF.

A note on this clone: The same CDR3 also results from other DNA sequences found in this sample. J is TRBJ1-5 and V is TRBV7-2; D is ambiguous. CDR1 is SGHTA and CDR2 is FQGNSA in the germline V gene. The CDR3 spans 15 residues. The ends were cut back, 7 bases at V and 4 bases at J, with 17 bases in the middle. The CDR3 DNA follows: TGTGCCAGCACCTTTGGCGGGGAGCCTAATCAGCCCCAGCATTTT. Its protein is CASTFGGEPNQPQHF. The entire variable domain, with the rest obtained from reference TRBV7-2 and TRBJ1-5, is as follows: GAGVSQSPSNKVTEKGKDVELRCDPISGHTALYWYRQSLGQGLEFLIYFQGNSAPDKSGLPSDRFSAERTGGSVSTLTIQRTQQEDSAVYLCASTFGGEPNQPQHFGDGTRLSIL.

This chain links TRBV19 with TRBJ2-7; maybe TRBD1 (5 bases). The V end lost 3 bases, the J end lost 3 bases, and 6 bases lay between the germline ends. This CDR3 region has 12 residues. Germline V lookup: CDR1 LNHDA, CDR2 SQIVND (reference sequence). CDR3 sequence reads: CASSMQGYEQYF. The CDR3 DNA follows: TGTGCCAGTAGTATGCAGGGCTACGAGCAGTACTTC.

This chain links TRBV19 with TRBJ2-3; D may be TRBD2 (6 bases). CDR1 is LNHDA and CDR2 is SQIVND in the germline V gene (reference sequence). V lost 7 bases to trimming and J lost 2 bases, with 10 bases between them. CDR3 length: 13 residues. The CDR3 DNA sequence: TGTGCCAGTAAGGAGCGGGCCACAGATACGCAGTATTTT. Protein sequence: CASKERATDTQYF.

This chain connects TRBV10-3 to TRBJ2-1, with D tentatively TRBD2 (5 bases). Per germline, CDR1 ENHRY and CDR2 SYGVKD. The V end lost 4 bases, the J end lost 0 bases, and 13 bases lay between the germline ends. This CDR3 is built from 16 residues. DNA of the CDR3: TGTGCCATCAGTGTAAGCGGTCTGGGCTCCTACAATGAGCAGTTCTTC. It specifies CAISVSGLGSYNEQFF.

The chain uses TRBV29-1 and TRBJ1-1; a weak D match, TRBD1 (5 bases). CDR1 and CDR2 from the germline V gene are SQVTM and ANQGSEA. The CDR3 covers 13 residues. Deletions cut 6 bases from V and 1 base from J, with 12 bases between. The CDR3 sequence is CSVTAGGNTEAFF. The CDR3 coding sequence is TGCAGCGTCACGGCCGGGGGGAACACTGAAGCTTTCTTT.